A selection of T cell receptor beta chains follows, all from one sample in a study of CD8+ T cells in alopecia areata. Generated by immunoSEQ multiplex PCR, the TCRdb table keeps only in-frame clones and is missing some. The profile covers fewer than 350,000 clones, with 58% appearing a single time and under 2% taken by the ten largest. The starting material was CD4+ T cells sorted from blood, obtained at week 24, from a patient treated with tofacitinib. All receptors derive from a human donor with alopecia areata. Both conserved end residues are part of each CDR3. For some rows the clone size is stated as once, few or many, or as a class when expanded; others skip it.

V gene,J gene,clone size,CDR3 protein
TRBV30,TRBJ1-4,-,CAWSKLNEKLFF
TRBV4-2,TRBJ2-3,-,CASSQVYGSTDTQYF
TRBV7-2,TRBJ2-2,-,CASSWRGQNTGELFF
TRBV6-5,TRBJ2-3,-,CASSPRAGYTDTQYF
TRBV29-1,TRBJ2-7,-,CSVGGGTYEQYF
TRBV7-7,TRBJ2-5,-,CASSLGGSAQETQYF
TRBV29-1,TRBJ1-1,-,CSVRGIVRGTEAFF
TRBV29-1,TRBJ2-3,-,CSVARTGRDTQYF
TRBV6-5,TRBJ1-2,-,CASSHREGGYTF
TRBV10-3,TRBJ2-1,few,CAISEEAIRYFF
TRBV4-3,TRBJ1-2,-,CASSQDSGINYGYTF
TRBV25-1,TRBJ2-3,few,CASSEYQGDTQYF
TRBV27,TRBJ1-5,-,CASSSRQGQGWSNQPQHF
TRBV7-3,TRBJ2-1,few,CASSLPGGSYNEQFF
TRBV29-1,TRBJ1-2,-,CSVLGTGTTNYGYTF
TRBV20-1,TRBJ1-2,-,CSPIRGEGYTF
TRBV14,TRBJ1-1,-,CASSQWTGATEAFF
TRBV27,TRBJ1-4,-,CASSLIFNEKLFF
TRBV5-1,TRBJ1-5,-,CASSTRDRVDQPQHF
TRBV6-5,TRBJ1-1,-,CASSRDSLAFF
TRBV9,TRBJ2-2,-,CASSVVAGELFF
TRBV20-1,TRBJ2-3,-,CSAWDPDTQYF
TRBV7-3,TRBJ2-5,few,CASSSTRSWETQYF
TRBV6-4,TRBJ1-2,-,CASSEDARGYGYTF
TRBV25-1,TRBJ2-2,-,CASSAPSTGELFF
TRBV30,TRBJ1-2,-,CASPGQGLIGGYTF
TRBV7-9,TRBJ1-2,-,CASSPDRGHGYTF
TRBV29-1,TRBJ1-2,-,CSVSPRQANYGYTF
TRBV5-1,TRBJ1-2,few,CASSSGLGSGYTF